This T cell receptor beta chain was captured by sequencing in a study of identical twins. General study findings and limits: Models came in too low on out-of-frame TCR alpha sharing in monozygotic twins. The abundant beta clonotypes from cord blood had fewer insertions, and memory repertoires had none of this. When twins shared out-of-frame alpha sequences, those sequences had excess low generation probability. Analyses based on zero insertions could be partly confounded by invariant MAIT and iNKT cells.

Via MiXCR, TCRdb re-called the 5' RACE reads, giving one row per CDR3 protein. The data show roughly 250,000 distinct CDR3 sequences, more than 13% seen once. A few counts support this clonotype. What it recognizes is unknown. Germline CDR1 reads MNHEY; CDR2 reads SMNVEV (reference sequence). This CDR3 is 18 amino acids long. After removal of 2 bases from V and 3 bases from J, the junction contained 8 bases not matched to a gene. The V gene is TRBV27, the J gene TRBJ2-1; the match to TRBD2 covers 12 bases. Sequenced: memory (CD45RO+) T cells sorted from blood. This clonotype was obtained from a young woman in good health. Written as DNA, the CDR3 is TGTGCCAGCAGTTTAAGTCCCGGACTAGCGGGATACTACAATGAGCAGTTCTTC. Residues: CASSLSPGLAGYYNEQFF.